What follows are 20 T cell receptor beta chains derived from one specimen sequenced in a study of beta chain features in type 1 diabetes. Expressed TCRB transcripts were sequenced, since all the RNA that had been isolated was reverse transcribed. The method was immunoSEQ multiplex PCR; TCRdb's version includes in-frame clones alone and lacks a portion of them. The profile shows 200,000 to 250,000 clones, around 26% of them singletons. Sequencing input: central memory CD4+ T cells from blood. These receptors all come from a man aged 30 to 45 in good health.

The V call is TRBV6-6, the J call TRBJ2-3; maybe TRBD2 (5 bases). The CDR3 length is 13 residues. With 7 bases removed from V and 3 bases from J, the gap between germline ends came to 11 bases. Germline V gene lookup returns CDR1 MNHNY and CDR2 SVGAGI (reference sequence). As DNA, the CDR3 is TGTGCCAGCACCCCGTCGGGGACAGATACGCAGTATTTT. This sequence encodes CASTPSGTDTQYF.

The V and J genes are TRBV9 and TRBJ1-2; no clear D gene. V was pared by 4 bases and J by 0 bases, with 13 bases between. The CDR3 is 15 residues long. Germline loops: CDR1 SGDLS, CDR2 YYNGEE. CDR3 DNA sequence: TGTGCCAGCAGCCCGTCGATGCGAGCTAACTATGGCTACACCTTC. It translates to CASSPSMRANYGYTF.

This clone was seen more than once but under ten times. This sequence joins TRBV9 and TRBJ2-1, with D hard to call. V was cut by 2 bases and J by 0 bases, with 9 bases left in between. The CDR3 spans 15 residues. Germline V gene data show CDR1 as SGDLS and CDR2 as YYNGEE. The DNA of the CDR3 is TGTGCCAGCAGCGTCGCGCCAAACTCCTACAATGAGCAGTTCTTC. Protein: CASSVAPNSYNEQFF.

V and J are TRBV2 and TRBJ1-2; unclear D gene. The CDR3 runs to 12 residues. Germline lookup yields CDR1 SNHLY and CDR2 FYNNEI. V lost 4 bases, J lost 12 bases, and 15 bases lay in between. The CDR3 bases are TGTGCCAGCAGTGCGATAAACGTCTTAAACACCTTC. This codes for CASSAINVLNTF.

The chain's CDR3 is CASSGQGGPYEQYF. CDR3 bases: TGTGCCAGCAGTGGACAGGGGGGACCCTACGAGCAGTACTTC. V is TRBV6-5 and J is TRBJ2-7; 10 nucleotides agree with TRBD1. CDR3 size: 14 residues. The ends lost 5 bases at V and 2 bases at J; junction bases unmatched: 3. Germline CDR1 reads MNHEY; CDR2 reads SVGAGI.

The DNA for the CDR3 is TGCGCCAGCAGCGCTAGCGGGGGGCTGTACAATGAGCAGTTCTTC. It codes for CASSASGGLYNEQFF. V is TRBV5-1 and J is TRBJ2-1, with TRBD2 matching 11 bases. Germline values: CDR1 SGHRS, CDR2 YFSETQ. CDR3 size: 15 residues. V gave up 4 bases and J gave up 4 bases; unmatched junction bases: 4.

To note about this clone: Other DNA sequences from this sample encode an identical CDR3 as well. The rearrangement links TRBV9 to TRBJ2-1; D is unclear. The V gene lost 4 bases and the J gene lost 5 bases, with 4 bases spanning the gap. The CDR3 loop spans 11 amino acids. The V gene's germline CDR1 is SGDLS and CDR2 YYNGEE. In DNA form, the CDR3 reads TGTGCCAGCAGCTATGACAATGAGCAGTTCTTC. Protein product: CASSYDNEQFF.

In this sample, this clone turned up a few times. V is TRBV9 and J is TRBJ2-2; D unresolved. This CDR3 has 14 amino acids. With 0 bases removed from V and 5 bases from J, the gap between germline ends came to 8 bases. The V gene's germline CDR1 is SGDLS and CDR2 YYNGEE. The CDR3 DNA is TGTGCCAGCAGCGTAGACAGTAAAACCGGGGAGCTGTTTTTT. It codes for CASSVDSKTGELFF.

CDR3 sequence reads: CASSASGASSYNEQFF. CDR3 in DNA: TGTGCCAGCAGCGCCTCTGGCGCGAGCTCCTACAATGAGCAGTTCTTC. This rearrangement joins TRBV9 to TRBJ2-7; D is uncertain. The end of the DNA is better explained by TRBJ2-1, so the J call may be wrong. Germline CDR1 is SGDLS and CDR2 is YYNGEE. The CDR3 totals 16 residues.

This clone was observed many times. The CDR3 coding sequence is TGTGCCAGCAGTGAAGTGAGGATCAATGAGCAGTTCTTC. Its protein product is CASSEVRINEQFF. The chain has TRBV2 and TRBJ2-1; no clear D gene. Germline CDR1 is SNHLY and CDR2 is FYNNEI. The CDR3 extends over 13 amino acids. Trimming removed 1 base from V and 6 bases from J, with 7 bases in between. Full variable domain (outside the CDR3, taken from reference TRBV2 and TRBJ2-1): EPEVTQTPSHQVTQMGQEVILRCVPISNHLYFYWYRQILGQKVEFLVSFYNNEISEKSEIFDDQFSVERPDGSNFTLKIRSTKLEDSAMYFCASSEVRINEQFFGPGTRLTVL.

CDR3 in amino acids: CASSLDIDSYNEQFF. CDR3 bases: TGTGCCAGCAGCTTAGATATTGATTCCTACAATGAGCAGTTCTTC. The rearrangement joins TRBV7-2 to TRBJ2-1; no reliable D call. Germline V gene lookup returns CDR1 SGHTA and CDR2 FQGNSA. The CDR3 has 15 residues. V lost 1 base and J lost 1, with 8 bases in between.

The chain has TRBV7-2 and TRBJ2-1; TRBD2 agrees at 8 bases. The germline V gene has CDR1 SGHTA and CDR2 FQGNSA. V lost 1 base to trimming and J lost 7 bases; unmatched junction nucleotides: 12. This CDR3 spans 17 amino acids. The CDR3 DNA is TGTGCCAGCAGCTTAGTGGAAATAGCGGGAACCGGGAATGAGCAGTTCTTC. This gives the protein CASSLVEIAGTGNEQFF.

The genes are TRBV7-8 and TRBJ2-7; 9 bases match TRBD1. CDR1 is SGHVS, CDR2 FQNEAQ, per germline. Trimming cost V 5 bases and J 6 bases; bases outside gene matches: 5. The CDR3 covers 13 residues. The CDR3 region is CASSRTGDFEQYF. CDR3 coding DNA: TGTGCCAGCAGCAGGACAGGGGACTTCGAGCAGTACTTC.

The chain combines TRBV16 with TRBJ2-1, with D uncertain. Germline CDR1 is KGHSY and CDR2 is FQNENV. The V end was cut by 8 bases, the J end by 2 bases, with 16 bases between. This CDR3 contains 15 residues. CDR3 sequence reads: CASSKSATAYNEQFF. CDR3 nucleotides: TGTGCCAGCTCGAAATCGGCGACGGCCTACAATGAGCAGTTCTTC.

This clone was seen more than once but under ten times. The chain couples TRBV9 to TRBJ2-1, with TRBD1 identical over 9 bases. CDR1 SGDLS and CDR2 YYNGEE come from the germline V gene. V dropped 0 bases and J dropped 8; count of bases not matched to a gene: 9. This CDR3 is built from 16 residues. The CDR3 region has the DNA TGTGCCAGCAGCGTAGGGCCGGGACAGGGTTCCCATGAGCAGTTCTTC. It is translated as CASSVGPGQGSHEQFF. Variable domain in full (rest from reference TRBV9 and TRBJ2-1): DSGVTQTPKHLITATGQRVTLRCSPRSGDLSVYWYQQSLDQGLQFLIQYYNGEERAKGNILERFSAQQFPDLHSELNLSSLELGDSALYFCASSVGPGQGSHEQFFGPGTRLTVL.

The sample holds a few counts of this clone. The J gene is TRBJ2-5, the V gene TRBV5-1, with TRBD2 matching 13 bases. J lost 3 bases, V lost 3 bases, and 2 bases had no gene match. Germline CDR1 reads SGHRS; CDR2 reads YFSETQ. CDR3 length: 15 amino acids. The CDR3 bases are TGCGCCAGCAGCTCCGGACTAGCGGGAGAAGAGACCCAGTACTTC. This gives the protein CASSSGLAGEETQYF. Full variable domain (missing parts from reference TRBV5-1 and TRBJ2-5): KAGVTQTPRYLIKTRGQQVTLSCSPISGHRSVSWYQQTPGQGLQFLFEYFSETQRNKGNFPGRFSGRQFSNSRSEMNVSTLELGDSALYLCASSSGLAGEETQYFGPGTRLLVL.

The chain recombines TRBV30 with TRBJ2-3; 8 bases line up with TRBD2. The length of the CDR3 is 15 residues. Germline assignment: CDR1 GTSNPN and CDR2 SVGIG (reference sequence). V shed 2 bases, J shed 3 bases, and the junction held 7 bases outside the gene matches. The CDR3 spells CAWSRTGGRTDTQYF. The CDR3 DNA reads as TGTGCCTGGAGTAGGACGGGGGGGCGGACAGATACGCAGTATTTT.

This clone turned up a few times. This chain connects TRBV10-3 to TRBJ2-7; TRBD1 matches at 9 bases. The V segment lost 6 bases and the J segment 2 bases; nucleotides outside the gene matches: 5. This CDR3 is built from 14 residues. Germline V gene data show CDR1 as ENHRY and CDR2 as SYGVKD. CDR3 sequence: CAIREGTGTYEQYF. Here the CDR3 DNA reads TGTGCCATCAGAGAGGGGACAGGGACCTACGAGCAGTACTTC.

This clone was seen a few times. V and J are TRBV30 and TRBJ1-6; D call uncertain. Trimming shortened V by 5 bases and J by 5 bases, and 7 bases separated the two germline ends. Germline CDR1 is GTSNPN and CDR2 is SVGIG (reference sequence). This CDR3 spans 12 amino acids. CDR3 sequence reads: CAWGQNNSPLHF. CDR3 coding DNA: TGTGCCTGGGGCCAGAATAATTCACCCCTCCACTTT.

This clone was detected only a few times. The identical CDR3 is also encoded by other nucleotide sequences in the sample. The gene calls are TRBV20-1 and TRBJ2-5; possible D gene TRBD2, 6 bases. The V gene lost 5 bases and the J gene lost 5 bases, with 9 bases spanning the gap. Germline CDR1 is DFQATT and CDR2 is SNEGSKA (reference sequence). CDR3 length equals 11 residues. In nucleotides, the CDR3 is TGCAGTGCTGGGAGGATGGAGACCCAGTACTTC. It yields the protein CSAGRMETQYF.